These 15 T cell receptor beta chains were sequenced from one sample in a study of T cells in Graves' hyperthyroidism and ophthalmopathy. Template material for amplifying TCR beta CDR3 regions consisted of RNA transcripts. First-round RT-PCR targeting the TCR CDR3 was performed with the HTBI primer set. TCRdb redid the calling of the multiplex PCR reads with MiXCR, one entry per CDR3 protein. This table holds a few hundred thousand distinct CDR3 sequences, more than 12% found once. Sequencing was carried out using blood. The receptors come from a woman aged 40 to 55 with Graves' hyperthyroidism that later progressed to Graves' ophthalmopathy.

This clonotype was counted at least ten times. The J gene is TRBJ2-5, the V gene TRBV24-1, with 13 bases aligning to TRBD2. The germline V gene encodes CDR1 KGHDR and CDR2 SFDVKD. V shed 4 bases and J 4 bases; nucleotides not matched to a gene: 8. The CDR3 sequence is 17 residues long. The CDR3 DNA follows: TGTGCCACCAGTGACTCAGGACTAGCGGGAGCGGTAGAGACCCAGTACTTC. It yields the protein CATSDSGLAGAVETQYF.

V gene TRBV5-1 combines with J gene TRBJ1-2; 8 nucleotides line up with TRBD1. The V and J ends lost 4 bases and 0 bases, in that order; junction bases with no gene match: 5. Germline CDR1 and CDR2: SGHRS and YFSETQ. The CDR3 is 15 residues long. This chain's CDR3 is CASSTGTGPNYGYTF. The CDR3 DNA reads TGCGCCAGCAGCACCGGGACAGGTCCTAACTATGGCTACACCTTC.

The rearrangement joins TRBV11-3 to TRBJ2-1; D might be TRBD2 (5 bases). CDR3 length: 15 amino acids. Trimming removed 5 bases from V and 0 bases from J, with 11 bases in between. In germline, CDR1 is SGHNT, CDR2 YENEEA. As DNA, the CDR3 is TGTGCCAGCAGCGGTGGACGGGACTCCTACAATGAGCAGTTCTTC. Encoded protein: CASSGGRDSYNEQFF.

V is TRBV27 and J is TRBJ2-1; TRBD1 matches 7 bases. The CDR3 consists of 14 residues. Germline CDR1 and CDR2: MNHEY and SMNVEV (reference sequence). V shed 6 bases, J shed 5 bases, and the junction held 7 bases outside the gene matches. CDR3 protein: CASRRAGGDNEQFF. CDR3 coding DNA: TGTGCCAGCAGGAGGGCAGGGGGTGACAATGAGCAGTTCTTC.

The chain's CDR3 is CASSRPGVKEAFF. The DNA of the CDR3 is TGTGCCAGCAGTCGCCCCGGGGTTAAGGAAGCTTTCTTT. The V and J genes are TRBV6-1 and TRBJ1-1; D not resolved. V lost 5 bases to trimming and J lost 8 bases, with 15 bases between them. From germline, CDR1 is MNHNS and CDR2 SASEGT. The CDR3 spans 13 residues.

This clonotype was recorded many times. This chain connects TRBV25-1 to TRBJ2-7, with 12 bases matching TRBD2. Trimming took 10 bases from V and 4 from J; bases not matched to a gene: 5. The CDR3 length is 13 residues. Germline V gene sequence: CDR1 MGHDK, CDR2 SYGVNS. CDR3 sequence: CATRLAGAYEQYF. CDR3 sequence (DNA): TGTGCCACCAGACTAGCGGGAGCTTACGAGCAGTACTTC.

This clonotype was picked up one time. The rearrangement uses TRBV28 and TRBJ2-5; TRBD1 matches at 8 bases. CDR1 MDHEN and CDR2 SYDVKM come from the germline V gene. CDR3 length equals 16 residues. Trimming at V came to 8 bases and at J to 1 base, leaving 12 bases not matched to a gene. The CDR3 region is CASSAPGQDSQETQYF. CDR3 DNA sequence: TGTGCCAGCTCTGCTCCGGGACAGGACTCCCAAGAGACCCAGTACTTC.

This clonotype was detected many times. This chain uses TRBV20-1 with TRBJ2-4, with D perhaps matching TRBD1 (5 bases). V lost 1 base, J lost 6 bases, and 10 bases lay in between. CDR1 is DFQATT, CDR2 SNEGSKA, per germline (reference sequence). The length of the CDR3 is 13 residues. As DNA, the CDR3 is TGCAGTGCTAGAGTAGGGGCCGGAAACATTCAGTACTTC. This translates into CSARVGAGNIQYF.

This clonotype was counted ten times or more. V and J are TRBV28 and TRBJ1-5; D possibly corresponds to TRBD1 (6 bases). Trimming took 1 base from V and 7 from J, leaving 11 bases between them. The CDR3 is 14 amino acids. CDR1 and CDR2 (germline): MDHEN, SYDVKM. The CDR3 coding sequence is TGTGCCAGCAGTTTATTACAGGGCGGCCAGCCCCAGCATTTT. Protein sequence: CASSLLQGGQPQHF.

There are many counts of this clonotype. The chain carries TRBV30 and TRBJ1-4, with D unresolved. CDR3 size: 14 residues. V lost 6 bases and J 10 bases, leaving 21 bases between the germline ends. Germline CDR1 and CDR2: GTSNPN and SVGIG (reference sequence). CDR3 sequence reads: CACKSSDTIGKLFF. The DNA of the CDR3 is TGTGCCTGCAAGAGTTCTGACACCATTGGAAAACTGTTTTTT.

This clonotype came up many times. This rearrangement joins TRBV20-1 to TRBJ1-1; perhaps TRBD1 as D (5 bases). V lost 2 bases and J 4 bases, leaving 17 bases between the germline ends. The CDR3 runs to 15 residues. CDR1 is DFQATT and CDR2 is SNEGSKA in the germline V gene (reference sequence). The CDR3 region is CSARRRRARGTEAFF. CDR3 in DNA: TGCAGTGCTAGAAGGCGGAGGGCAAGGGGCACTGAAGCTTTCTTT.

This clonotype was detected many times. This chain joins TRBV2 and TRBJ1-5; no reliable D call. V gave up 6 bases and J gave up 4 bases, with 13 bases separating them. Germline lookup yields CDR1 SNHLY and CDR2 FYNNEI. The CDR3 extends over 14 amino acids. CDR3 DNA sequence: TGTGCCAGCAGGTCCCAGATTACTAATCAGCCCCAGCATTTT. Its translation: CASRSQITNQPQHF.

There are a few counts of this clonotype. This may come from a read error, since a much larger clone is one base off. The J gene is TRBJ2-1, the V gene TRBV24-1; TRBD2 matches at 9 bases. CDR3 length: 15 amino acids. The germline V gene has CDR1 KGHDR and CDR2 SFDVKD. This CDR3 reads CTTSSPGLAPNEQFF. The CDR3 DNA sequence: TGTACCACCAGTTCTCCGGGACTAGCACCCAATGAGCAGTTCTTC.

With respect to this clonotype: A much larger clonotype is one base distant, so this may be a read error. As the CDR3 is not closed by the conserved phenylalanine or tryptophan, this likely results from a read error. This chain connects TRBV7-9 to TRBJ2-5; D tentatively reads TRBD1 or TRBD2 (5 bases each). With 1 base removed from V and 1 base from J, the gap between germline ends came to 7 bases. This CDR3 contains 14 residues. Germline CDR1 is SEHNR and CDR2 is FQNEAQ (reference sequence). Written as DNA, the CDR3 is TGTGCCAGCAGCTTAGGAGGGACCCAAGAGACCCAGTACGTC. Its protein is CASSLGGTQETQYV.

At least ten counts were recorded for this clonotype. J is TRBJ2-3 and V is TRBV28, with D perhaps TRBD1 or TRBD2 (6 bases each). Germline assignment: CDR1 MDHEN and CDR2 SYDVKM. The CDR3 totals 18 residues. V gave up 4 bases and J gave up 4 bases, with 24 bases separating them. Here the CDR3 DNA reads TGTGCCAGCAGTTCCCCAGGGAACTTAGGGGGGAGGCCAGATACGCAGTATTTT. Translated, it gives CASSSPGNLGGRPDTQYF.